A single sample gave rise to the 27 T cell receptor beta chains below, sequenced in a study of patients and donors after allogeneic stem cell transplantation. TCRdb re-called the RT-PCR reads through MiXCR, storing one row per CDR3 protein. The table has about 160,000 distinct CDR3 sequences, more than 20% seen once. The sequencing input was blood, either unsorted or a sorted T cell fraction (not recorded which). These receptors came from a human donor who was either an allogeneic HSCT recipient or a stem cell or donor lymphocyte infusion donor (not recorded which). It is not recorded whose cells these are; they may come from a transplant donor.

This clonotype was observed a handful of times. The chain recombines TRBV18 with TRBJ2-5; 8 nucleotides line up with TRBD1. The CDR3 spans 14 residues. Germline lookup yields CDR1 KGHSH and CDR2 LQKENI. Trimming took 1 base from V and 2 from J; bases not matched to a gene: 0. The CDR3 sequence is CASSPRTGQETQYF. CDR3 DNA sequence: TGTGCCAGCTCACCACGGACAGGGCAAGAGACCCAGTACTTC.

The chain carries TRBV20-1 and TRBJ1-2; 8 positions agree with TRBD1. This CDR3 is built from 13 residues. Germline V gene lookup returns CDR1 DFQATT and CDR2 SNEGSKA (reference sequence). The V and J ends lost 1 base and 8 bases, in that order; junction bases with no gene match: 6. In DNA form, the CDR3 reads TGCAGTGCTAGAGCAGGGGGCTATGGAGGCTACACCTTC. It translates to CSARAGGYGGYTF.

CDR3 coding DNA: TGTGCCAGCAGCTTGGTTTCGGGTAATGAAAAACTGTTTTTT. Translation gives CASSLVSGNEKLFF. The rearrangement joins TRBV7-9 to TRBJ1-4; D ambiguous. Trimming took off 3 bases at V and 4 bases at J, with 9 bases between the two ends. Per the germline V gene, CDR1 is SEHNR and CDR2 is FQNEAQ (reference sequence). The CDR3 runs 14 residues.

This clonotype has at least ten counts. The chain recombines TRBV12-3 or TRBV12-4 with TRBJ1-4; D is undetermined. The V end was cut by 3 bases, the J end by 8 bases, with 10 bases between. This CDR3 region has 13 residues. DNA for the CDR3: TGTGCCAGCAGTTTGGGAAACGGGGAAAAACTGTTTTTT. Its protein product is CASSLGNGEKLFF.

In its sample, this clonotype was seen a few times. The chain uses TRBV20-1 and TRBJ1-1; D unresolved. Trimming took 7 bases from V and 1 from J, leaving 7 bases between them. This CDR3 region has 11 residues. Germline CDR1 reads DFQATT; CDR2 reads SNEGSKA (reference sequence). CDR3 coding DNA: TGCAGTGTTGGTCCGAACACTGAAGCTTTCTTT. The encoded protein is CSVGPNTEAFF.

This chain connects TRBV12-3 or TRBV12-4 to TRBJ2-1, with TRBD2 matching over 12 bases. The CDR3 is 14 residues long. Trimming removed 5 bases from V and 8 bases from J; junction bases left unmatched: 4. The CDR3 sequence: CASSLLAGGHEQFF. Written as DNA, the CDR3 is TGTGCCAGCAGTCTACTAGCGGGGGGTCATGAGCAGTTCTTC.

Many counts were recorded for this clonotype. The chain links TRBV12-3 or TRBV12-4 to TRBJ1-2; D not certain. The CDR3 spans 14 residues. Trimming stripped 7 bases from V and 7 bases from J, with 19 bases between. CDR3 sequence (DNA): TGTGCCAGCACCCTTGACTTGGGGTATGGTGGCTACACCTTC. This sequence encodes CASTLDLGYGGYTF.

This clonotype was recorded a few times. The J gene is TRBJ1-2, the V gene TRBV14, with D tentatively TRBD1 (5 bases). Trimming shortened V by 0 bases and J by 7 bases, and 9 bases separated the two germline ends. Looked up from germline, CDR1 is SGHDN and CDR2 is FVKESK. CDR3 length: 13 residues. The CDR3 DNA is TGTGCCAGCAGCCAAGAGTTCGGGGGTGGCTACACCTTC. Translated, it gives CASSQEFGGGYTF.

The chain joins TRBV20-1 to TRBJ1-2, with D maybe TRBD1 (6 bases). CDR1 is DFQATT, CDR2 SNEGSKA, per germline (reference sequence). This CDR3 contains 15 residues. Trimming took off 8 bases at V and 2 bases at J, with 21 bases between the two ends. The CDR3 bases are TGCAGTCCATATATAGGGGACACAGAGAACTATGGCTACACCTTC. Residues: CSPYIGDTENYGYTF.

Judged by abundance, this clonotype is medium-sized. The chain couples TRBV29-1 to TRBJ2-7; D not resolved. The CDR3 spans 14 residues. Germline assignment: CDR1 SQVTM and CDR2 ANQGSEA. The ends were cut back, 3 bases at V and 0 bases at J, with 12 bases in the middle. In DNA form, the CDR3 reads TGCAGCGTTGAGTCCCTGCCGAGCTCCTACGAGCAGTACTTC. Its protein product is CSVESLPSSYEQYF.

Regarding this clonotype: Lacking the conserved final phenylalanine or tryptophan, this CDR3 likely reflects a read error. J is TRBJ1-6 and V is TRBV27; D remains ambiguous. The CDR3 spans 16 residues. Germline V gene data show CDR1 as MNHEY and CDR2 as SMNVEV (reference sequence). V lost 5 bases to trimming and J lost 7 bases, with 18 bases between them. The CDR3 nucleotides are TGTGCCAGCAGTCCCCTAGCCGCAGGCTTAAATTCACCCCTCCACTTG. This gives the protein CASSPLAAGLNSPLHL.

The chain recombines TRBV20-1 with TRBJ2-7, with D possibly matching TRBD2 (6 bases). The ends were cut back, 4 bases at V and 7 bases at J, with 20 bases in the middle. CDR1 and CDR2 (germline): DFQATT, SNEGSKA (reference sequence). The CDR3 consists of 14 residues. CDR3 sequence (DNA): TGCAGTGCTAAAGGACTAATCCAGGGTCTGGAGCAGTACTTC. This encodes CSAKGLIQGLEQYF.

The V gene is TRBV20-1, the J gene TRBJ1-4; 7 bases match TRBD1. The V and J ends lost 0 bases and 8 bases, in that order; junction bases with no gene match: 9. The CDR3 has 15 amino acids. The germline V gene encodes CDR1 DFQATT and CDR2 SNEGSKA (reference sequence). CDR3 DNA: TGCAGTGCTAGAGACTCCCGGGACAGCAAGGAAAAACTGTTTTTT. It encodes CSARDSRDSKEKLFF.

This clonotype was picked up a small number of times. The J gene is TRBJ2-2, the V gene TRBV5-1; D is unclear. Trimming took off 1 base at V and 6 bases at J, with 4 bases between the two ends. The CDR3 sequence is 12 residues long. Germline assignment: CDR1 SGHRS and CDR2 YFSETQ. This CDR3 is CASSLTAGELFF. CDR3 nucleotide sequence: TGCGCCAGCAGCTTGACTGCCGGGGAGCTGTTTTTT.

The V and J genes are TRBV30 and TRBJ1-5, with no clear D. V was trimmed by 0 bases and J by 1 base, leaving 4 bases between them. The germline V gene has CDR1 GTSNPN and CDR2 SVGIG (reference sequence). The CDR3 spans 13 residues. The CDR3 loop is CAWSVESNQPQHF. CDR3 nucleotide sequence: TGTGCCTGGAGTGTAGAGAGCAATCAGCCCCAGCATTTT.

This clonotype was found a few times. V gene TRBV5-1 combines with J gene TRBJ1-1; tentative D call: TRBD1 (6 bases). The CDR3 sequence is 16 residues long. The V gene's germline CDR1 is SGHRS and CDR2 YFSETQ. Trimming removed 4 bases from V and 7 bases from J, with 23 bases in between. CDR3 DNA sequence: TGCGCCAGCAGCCCCAATGGCAGGGGTCAACGGGGTGAAGCTTTCTTT. This codes for CASSPNGRGQRGEAFF.

The sample holds one count of this clonotype. The V and J genes are TRBV27 and TRBJ2-1; TRBD1 matches 7 bases. The CDR3 extends over 14 amino acids. Germline V lookup: CDR1 MNHEY, CDR2 SMNVEV (reference sequence). The junction had 8 bases not matched to a gene; V was cut back by 6 bases and J by 6 bases. The CDR3 DNA reads TGTGCCAGCAGAAGGGGGCCCATGACCAATGAGCAGTTCTTC. Encoded protein: CASRRGPMTNEQFF.

V gene TRBV30 combines with J gene TRBJ2-5, with D uncertain. Per germline, CDR1 GTSNPN and CDR2 SVGIG (reference sequence). V shed 1 base and J shed 0 bases, with 9 bases lying between them. The length of the CDR3 is 14 residues. The chain's CDR3 is CAWSGQTHQETQYF. The CDR3 region has the DNA TGTGCCTGGAGTGGGCAGACTCACCAAGAGACCCAGTACTTC.

This clonotype has only a few counts. The chain employs TRBV27 and TRBJ2-7; 9 bases are a match to TRBD1. Per germline, CDR1 MNHEY and CDR2 SMNVEV (reference sequence). The CDR3 runs to 16 residues. V lost 1 base and J lost 3; bases outside the gene matches: 7. The CDR3 spells CASSLLQGAGFYEQYF. The CDR3 DNA is TGTGCCAGCAGTTTATTACAGGGGGCTGGGTTCTACGAGCAGTACTTC.

The chain combines TRBV5-1 with TRBJ2-4; possible D gene TRBD1, 6 bases. This CDR3 has 13 residues. From germline, CDR1 is SGHRS and CDR2 YFSETQ. V lost 3 bases and J 6 bases, leaving 10 bases between the germline ends. The DNA for the CDR3 is TGCGCCAGCAGCTGGGACATTGGAAACATTCAGTACTTC. This sequence encodes CASSWDIGNIQYF.

The sample holds a few counts of this clonotype. The chain uses TRBV5-1 and TRBJ2-7; TRBD1 matches at 8 bases. The germline V gene has CDR1 SGHRS and CDR2 YFSETQ. V gave up 2 bases and J gave up 6 bases; unmatched junction bases: 7. CDR3 size: 14 residues. DNA of the CDR3: TGCGCCAGCAGCTTTAGGACAGGGACCTCCGAGCAGTACTTC. It is translated as CASSFRTGTSEQYF.

This clonotype was seen a handful of times. The V gene is TRBV9, the J gene TRBJ1-1; perhaps TRBD1 as D (6 bases). The CDR3 sequence is 14 residues long. Trimming removed 0 bases at V and 5 bases at J, with 11 bases between. In germline, CDR1 is SGDLS, CDR2 YYNGEE. The CDR3 spells CASSVDRVGTEAFF. CDR3 nucleotide sequence: TGTGCCAGCAGCGTAGACAGGGTCGGAACTGAAGCTTTCTTT.

The V call is TRBV30, the J call TRBJ1-2, with TRBD1 matching 7 bases. The CDR3 has 11 amino acids. CDR1 is GTSNPN and CDR2 is SVGIG in the germline V gene (reference sequence). With V trimmed by 7 bases and J by 7 bases, 6 bases remained unmatched. CDR3 amino acids: CALTGSSGYTF. The CDR3 nucleotides are TGTGCCTTGACAGGGAGTAGTGGCTACACCTTC.

The gene calls are TRBV7-2 and TRBJ1-4; unclear D gene. The V end lost 3 bases, the J end lost 8 bases, and 7 bases lay between the germline ends. Germline CDR1 SGHTA, CDR2 FQGNSA. The CDR3 covers 12 residues. CDR3 DNA: TGTGCCAGCAGCTTGACTCAAGAAAAACTGTTTTTT. Translation gives CASSLTQEKLFF. The entire variable domain, with the rest obtained from reference TRBV7-2 and TRBJ1-4, is as follows: GAGVSQSPSNKVTEKGKDVELRCDPISGHTALYWYRQSLGQGLEFLIYFQGNSAPDKSGLPSDRFSAERTGGSVSTLTIQRTQQEDSAVYLCASSLTQEKLFFGSGTQLSVL.

This clonotype was seen only a few times. The gene calls are TRBV21-1 and TRBJ1-6; whether TRBD1, the table's D call, matches the DNA was not checked. TRBV21-1 is a listed pseudogene. The CDR3 is 20 residues long. DNA for the CDR3: TGTGCCAGCAGCAAAGCTCCAACCCTGACAGGCAAGTCCATAAATTCACCCCTCCACTTT. Translation: CASSKAPTLTGKSINSPLHF.

This rearrangement joins TRBV12-3 or TRBV12-4 to TRBJ2-3; D possibly corresponds to TRBD2 (6 bases). V gave up 6 bases and J gave up 3 bases, with 16 bases separating them. CDR3 size: 15 residues. The CDR3 region is CASRHESGPTDTQYF. The CDR3 region has the DNA TGTGCCAGCAGACATGAAAGCGGGCCAACAGATACGCAGTATTTT.

In this sample, this clonotype turned up many times. The V call is TRBV5-5, the J call TRBJ1-5; D gene uncertain. The CDR3 contains 15 residues. CDR1 and CDR2 (germline): SGHKS, YYEKEE (reference sequence). V was shortened by 4 bases and J by 0 bases, with 11 bases between the two germline ends. CDR3 coding DNA: TGTGCCAGCAGCCGAGGGTATAGTAGCAATCAGCCCCAGCATTTT. Its translation is CASSRGYSSNQPQHF. The variable domain in full, with the rest retrieved from reference TRBV5-5 and TRBJ1-5, is DAGVTQSPTHLIKTRGQQVTLRCSPISGHKSVSWYQQVLGQGPQFIFQYYEKEERGRGNFPDRFSARQFPNYSSELNVNALLLGDSALYLCASSRGYSSNQPQHFGDGTRLSIL.